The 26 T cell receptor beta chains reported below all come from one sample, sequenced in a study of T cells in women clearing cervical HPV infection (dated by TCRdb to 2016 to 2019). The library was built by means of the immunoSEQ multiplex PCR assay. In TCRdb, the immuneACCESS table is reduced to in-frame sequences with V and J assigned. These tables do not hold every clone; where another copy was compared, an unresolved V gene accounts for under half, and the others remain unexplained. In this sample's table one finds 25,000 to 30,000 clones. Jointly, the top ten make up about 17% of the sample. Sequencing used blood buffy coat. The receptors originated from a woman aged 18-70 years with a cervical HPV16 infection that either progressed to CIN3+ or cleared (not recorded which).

The sequenced CDR3 bases are TGCAGTGCTAGAGAGGCCGGGACAAAGGGGTTC. Protein product: CSAREAGTKGF. The whole CDR3 sequence reads CSAREAGTKGFLTF. The gene calls are TRBV20-1 and TRBJ2-6; a weak D match, TRBD1 (6 bases). The CDR3 end lies 3 residues beyond the end of the read and is filled in from the germline J gene. This CDR3 comprises 14 residues. Germline-derived CDR1 and CDR2 are DFQATT and SNEGSKA (reference sequence).

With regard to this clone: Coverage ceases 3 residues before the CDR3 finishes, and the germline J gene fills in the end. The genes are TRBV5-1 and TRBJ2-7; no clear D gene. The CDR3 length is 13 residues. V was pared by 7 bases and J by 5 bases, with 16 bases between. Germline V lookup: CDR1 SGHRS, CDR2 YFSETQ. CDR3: CASHKGQNDEQYF. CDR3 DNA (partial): TGCGCCAGCCACAAAGGGCAGAACGACGAG.

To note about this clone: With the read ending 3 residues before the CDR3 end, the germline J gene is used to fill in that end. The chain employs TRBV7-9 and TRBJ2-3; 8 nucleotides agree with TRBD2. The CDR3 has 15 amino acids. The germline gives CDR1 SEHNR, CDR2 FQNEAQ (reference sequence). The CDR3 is CASSPGIAGQETQYF. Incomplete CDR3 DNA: TGTGCCAGCAGCCCCGGGATAGCGGGGCAAGAGACG.

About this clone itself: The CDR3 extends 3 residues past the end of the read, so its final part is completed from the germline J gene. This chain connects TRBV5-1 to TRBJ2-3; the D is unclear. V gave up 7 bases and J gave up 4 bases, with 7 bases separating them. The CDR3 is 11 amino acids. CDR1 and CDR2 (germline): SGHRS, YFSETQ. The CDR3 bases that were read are TGCGCCAGCCCTCCGGCAGATACG. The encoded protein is CASPPADT. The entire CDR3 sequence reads CASPPADTQYF.

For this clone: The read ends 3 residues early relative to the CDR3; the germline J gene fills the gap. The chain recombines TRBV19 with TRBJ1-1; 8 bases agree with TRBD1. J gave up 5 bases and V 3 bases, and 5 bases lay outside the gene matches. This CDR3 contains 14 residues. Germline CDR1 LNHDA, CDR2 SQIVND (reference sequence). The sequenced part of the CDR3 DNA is TGTGCCAGTAGTATCCAGGGGGCCGGAACTGAA. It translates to CASSIQGAGTE. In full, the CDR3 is CASSIQGAGTEAFF.

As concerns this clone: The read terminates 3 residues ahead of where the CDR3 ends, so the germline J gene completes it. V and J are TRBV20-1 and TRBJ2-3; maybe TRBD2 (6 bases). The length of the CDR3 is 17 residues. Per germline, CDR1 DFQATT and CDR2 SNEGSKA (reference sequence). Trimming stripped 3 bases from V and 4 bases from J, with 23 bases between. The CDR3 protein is CSASHIGGAPGADTQYF. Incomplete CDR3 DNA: TGCAGTGCTAGTCACATTGGGGGAGCCCCGGGGGCAGATACG.

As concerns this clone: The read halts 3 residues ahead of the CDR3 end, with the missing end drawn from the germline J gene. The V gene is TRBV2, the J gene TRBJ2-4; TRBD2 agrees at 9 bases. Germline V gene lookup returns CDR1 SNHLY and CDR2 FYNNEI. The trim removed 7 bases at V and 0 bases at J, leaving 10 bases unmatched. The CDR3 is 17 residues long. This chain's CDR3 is CASKGASGVLAKNIQYF. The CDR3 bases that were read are TGTGCCAGCAAAGGGGCTAGCGGGGTCCTAGCCAAAAACATT.

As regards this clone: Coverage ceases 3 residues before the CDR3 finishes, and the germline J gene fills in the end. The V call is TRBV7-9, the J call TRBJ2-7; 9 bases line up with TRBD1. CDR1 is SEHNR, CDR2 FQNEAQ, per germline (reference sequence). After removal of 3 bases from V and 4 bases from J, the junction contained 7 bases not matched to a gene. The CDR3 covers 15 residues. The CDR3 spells CASSFPSTGGYEQYF. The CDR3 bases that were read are TGTGCCAGCAGCTTTCCCTCGACAGGGGGATACGAG. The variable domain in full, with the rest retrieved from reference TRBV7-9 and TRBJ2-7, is DTGVSQNPRHKITKRGQNVTFRCDPISEHNRLYWYRQTLGQGPEFLTYFQNEAQLEKSRLLSDRFSAERPKGSFSTLEIQRTEQGDSAMYLCASSFPSTGGYEQYFGPGTRLTVT.

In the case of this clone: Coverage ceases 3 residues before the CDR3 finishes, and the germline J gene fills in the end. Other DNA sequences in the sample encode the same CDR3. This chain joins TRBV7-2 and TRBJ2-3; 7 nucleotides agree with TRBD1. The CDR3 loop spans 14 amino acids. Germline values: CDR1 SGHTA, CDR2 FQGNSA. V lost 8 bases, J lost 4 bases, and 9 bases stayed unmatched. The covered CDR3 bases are TGTGCCAGCGCTCTTGACAGGGCCTCAGATACG. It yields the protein CASALDRASDT. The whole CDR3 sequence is CASALDRASDTQYF. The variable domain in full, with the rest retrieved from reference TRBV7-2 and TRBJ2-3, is GAGVSQSPSNKVTEKGKDVELRCDPISGHTALYWYRQSLGQGLEFLIYFQGNSAPDKSGLPSDRFSAERTGGSVSTLTIQRTQQEDSAVYLCASALDRASDTQYFGPGTRLTVL.

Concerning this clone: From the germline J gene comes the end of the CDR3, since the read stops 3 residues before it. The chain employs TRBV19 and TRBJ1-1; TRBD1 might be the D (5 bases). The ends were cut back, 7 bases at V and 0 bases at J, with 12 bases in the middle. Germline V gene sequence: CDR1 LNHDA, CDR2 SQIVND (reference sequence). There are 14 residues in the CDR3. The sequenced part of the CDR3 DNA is TGTGCCAGTACCGTGACAGCTATGAACACTGAA. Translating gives CASTVTAMNTE. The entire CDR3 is CASTVTAMNTEAFF. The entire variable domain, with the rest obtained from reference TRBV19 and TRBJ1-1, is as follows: DGGITQSPKYLFRKEGQNVTLSCEQNLNHDAMYWYRQDPGQGLRLIYYSQIVNDFQKGDIAEGYSVSREKKESFPLTVTSAQKNPTAFYLCASTVTAMNTEAFFGQGTRLTVV.

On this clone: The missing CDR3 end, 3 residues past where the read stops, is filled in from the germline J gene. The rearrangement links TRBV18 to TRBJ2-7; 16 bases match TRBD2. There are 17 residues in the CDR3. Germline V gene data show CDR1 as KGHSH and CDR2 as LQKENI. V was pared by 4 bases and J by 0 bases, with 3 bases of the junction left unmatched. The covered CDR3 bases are TGTGCCAGCTCACTCGGGACTAGCGGGGGGGCCTCCTACGAG. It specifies CASSLGTSGGASYE. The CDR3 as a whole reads CASSLGTSGGASYEQYF. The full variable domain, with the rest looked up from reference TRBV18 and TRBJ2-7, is NAGVMQNPRHLVRRRGQEARLRCSPMKGHSHVYWYRQLPEEGLKFMVYLQKENIIDESGMPKERFSAEFPKEGPSILRIQQVVRGDSAAYFCASSLGTSGGASYEQYFGPGTRLTVT.

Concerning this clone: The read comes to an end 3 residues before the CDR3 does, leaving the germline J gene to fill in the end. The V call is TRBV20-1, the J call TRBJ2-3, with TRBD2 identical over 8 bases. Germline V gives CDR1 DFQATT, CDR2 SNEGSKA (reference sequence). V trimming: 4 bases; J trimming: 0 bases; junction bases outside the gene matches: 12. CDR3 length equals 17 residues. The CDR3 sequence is CSAKGRGASGSTDTQYF. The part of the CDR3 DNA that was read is TGCAGTGCTAAAGGTCGCGGGGCTAGCGGGAGCACAGATACG.

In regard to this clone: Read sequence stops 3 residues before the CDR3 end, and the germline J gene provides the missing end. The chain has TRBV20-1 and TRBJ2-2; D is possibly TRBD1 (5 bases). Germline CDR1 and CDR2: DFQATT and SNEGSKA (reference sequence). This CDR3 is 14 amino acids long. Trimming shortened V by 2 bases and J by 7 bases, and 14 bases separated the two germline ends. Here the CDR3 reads CSARQGQGNGELFF. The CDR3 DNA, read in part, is TGCAGTGCTAGACAGGGCCAGGGTAACGGGGAG.

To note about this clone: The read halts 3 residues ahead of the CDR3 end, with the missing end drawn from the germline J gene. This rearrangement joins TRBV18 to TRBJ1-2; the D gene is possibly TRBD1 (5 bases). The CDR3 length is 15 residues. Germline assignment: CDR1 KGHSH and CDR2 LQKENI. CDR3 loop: CASSPPSGGEDTYTF. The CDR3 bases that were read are TGTGCCAGCTCACCACCTAGCGGGGGAGAAGATACC.

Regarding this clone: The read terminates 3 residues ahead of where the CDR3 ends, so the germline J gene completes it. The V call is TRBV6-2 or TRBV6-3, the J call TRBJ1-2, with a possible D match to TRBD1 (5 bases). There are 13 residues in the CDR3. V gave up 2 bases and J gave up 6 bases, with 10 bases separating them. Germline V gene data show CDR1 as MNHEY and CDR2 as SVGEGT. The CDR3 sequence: CASSYDGGNGYTF. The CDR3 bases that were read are TGTGCCAGCAGTTACGATGGGGGGAATGGC.

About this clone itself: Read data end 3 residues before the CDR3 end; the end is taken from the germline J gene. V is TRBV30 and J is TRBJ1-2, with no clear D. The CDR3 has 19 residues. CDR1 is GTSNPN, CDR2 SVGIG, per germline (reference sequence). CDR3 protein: CAWSVGLAGGLLAKNIYTF. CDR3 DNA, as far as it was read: TGTGCCTGGAGTGTTGGACTAGCGGGAGGCCTTCTAGCCAAAAACATC.

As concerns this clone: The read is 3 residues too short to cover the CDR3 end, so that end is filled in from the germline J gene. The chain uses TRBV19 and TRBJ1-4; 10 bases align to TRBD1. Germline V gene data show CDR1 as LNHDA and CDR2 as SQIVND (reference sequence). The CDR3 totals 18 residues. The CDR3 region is CASSMRDRGVLGANVLFF. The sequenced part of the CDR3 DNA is TGTGCCAGTAGTATGAGGGACAGGGGCGTATTGGGGGCCAACGTA.

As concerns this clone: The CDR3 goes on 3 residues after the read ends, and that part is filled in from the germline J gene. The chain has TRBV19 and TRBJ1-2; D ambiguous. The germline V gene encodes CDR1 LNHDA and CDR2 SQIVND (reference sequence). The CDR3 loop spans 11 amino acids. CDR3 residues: CASSIESGYTF. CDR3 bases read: TGTGCCAGTAGTATAGAGTCAGGC.

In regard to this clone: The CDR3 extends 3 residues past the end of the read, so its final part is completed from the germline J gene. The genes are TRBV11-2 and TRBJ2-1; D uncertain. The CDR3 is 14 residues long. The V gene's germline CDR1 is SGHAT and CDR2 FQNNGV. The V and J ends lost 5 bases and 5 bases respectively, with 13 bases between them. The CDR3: CASSLRSINNEQFF. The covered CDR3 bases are TGTGCCAGCAGCCTACGTTCTATAAACAATGAG.

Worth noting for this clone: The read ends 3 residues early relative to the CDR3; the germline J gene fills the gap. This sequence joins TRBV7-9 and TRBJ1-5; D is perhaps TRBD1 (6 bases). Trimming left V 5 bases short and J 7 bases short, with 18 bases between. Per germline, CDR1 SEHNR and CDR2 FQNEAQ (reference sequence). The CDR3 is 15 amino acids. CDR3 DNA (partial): TGTGCCAGCAGCCAACGAGGGGGAGAGGGACAGCCC. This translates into CASSQRGGEGQP. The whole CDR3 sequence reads CASSQRGGEGQPQHF.

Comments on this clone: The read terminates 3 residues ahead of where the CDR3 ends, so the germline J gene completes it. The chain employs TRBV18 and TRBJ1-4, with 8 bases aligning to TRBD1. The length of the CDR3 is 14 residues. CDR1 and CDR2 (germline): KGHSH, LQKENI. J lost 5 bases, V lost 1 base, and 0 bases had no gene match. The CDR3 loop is CASSPRTGNEKLFF. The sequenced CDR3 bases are TGTGCCAGCTCACCACGGACAGGGAATGAAAAA.

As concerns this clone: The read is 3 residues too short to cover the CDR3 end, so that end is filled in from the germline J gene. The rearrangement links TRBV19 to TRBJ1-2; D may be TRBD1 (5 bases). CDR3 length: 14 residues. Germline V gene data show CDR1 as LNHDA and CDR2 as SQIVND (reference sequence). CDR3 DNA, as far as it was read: TGTGCCAGTCGTTCTTGGGCGGACACCTACGAC. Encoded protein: CASRSWADTYD. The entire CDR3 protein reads CASRSWADTYDYTF.

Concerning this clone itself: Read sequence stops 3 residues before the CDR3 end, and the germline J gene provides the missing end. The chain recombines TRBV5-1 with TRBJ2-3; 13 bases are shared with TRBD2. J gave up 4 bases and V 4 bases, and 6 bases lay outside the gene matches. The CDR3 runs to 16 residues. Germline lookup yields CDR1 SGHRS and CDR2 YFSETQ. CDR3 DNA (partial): TGCGCCAGCAGCCCAAGGACTAGCGGGAGAGCAGATACG. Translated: CASSPRTSGRADT. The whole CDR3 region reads CASSPRTSGRADTQYF.

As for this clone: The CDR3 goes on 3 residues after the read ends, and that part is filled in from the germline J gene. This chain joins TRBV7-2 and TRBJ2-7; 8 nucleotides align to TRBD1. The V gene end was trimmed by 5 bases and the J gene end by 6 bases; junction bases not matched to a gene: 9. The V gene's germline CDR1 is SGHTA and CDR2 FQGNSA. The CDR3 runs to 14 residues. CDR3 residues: CASSIYDRGSEQYF. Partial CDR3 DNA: TGTGCCAGCAGCATCTACGACAGGGGCTCCGAG.

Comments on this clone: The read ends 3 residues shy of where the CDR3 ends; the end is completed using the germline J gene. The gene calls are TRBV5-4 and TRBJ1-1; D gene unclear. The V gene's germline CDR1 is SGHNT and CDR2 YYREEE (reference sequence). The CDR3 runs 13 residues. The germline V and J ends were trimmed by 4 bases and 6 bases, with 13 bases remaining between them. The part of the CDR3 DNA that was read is TGTGCCAGCAGCACGGCCCCAGGAGCTGAA. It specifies CASSTAPGAE. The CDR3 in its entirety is CASSTAPGAEAFF.

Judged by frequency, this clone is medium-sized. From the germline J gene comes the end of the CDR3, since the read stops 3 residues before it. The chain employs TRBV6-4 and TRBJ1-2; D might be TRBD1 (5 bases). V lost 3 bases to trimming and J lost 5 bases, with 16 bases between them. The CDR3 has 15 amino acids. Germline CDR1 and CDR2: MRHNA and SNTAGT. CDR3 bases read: TGTGCCAGCAGTGAGACCCCGTCAGGGTCTTATGGC. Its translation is CASSETPSGSYG. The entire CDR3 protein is CASSETPSGSYGYTF.